This is a list of T cell receptor beta chains from one sample in a study of blood T cell repertoires in COVID-19. Here immunoSEQ multiplex PCR was the method, and the copy in TCRdb shows in-frame clones only, minus some. The table lists approximately 68,000 clones, around 90% of them singletons. The material sequenced was peripheral blood. The receptors stem from a man in his fifties or sixties with active COVID-19. CDR3s include the opening cysteine and the closing phenylalanine or tryptophan. D genes are given only for firm matches. Rows give clone size only sometimes, using once, few, many, or a class for an expanded clone.

v_call,j_call,d_call,clone_size,cdr3_nt,cdr3_aa
TRBV30,TRBJ1-2,TRBD1,NA,TGTGCCTGGAACGTCGGGGGACAGCTGTATGGCTACACCTTC,CAWNVGGQLYGYTF
TRBV28,TRBJ2-5,NA,NA,TGTGCCAGCAGAGTAAACGGGTTTGAAGAGACCCAGTACTTC,CASRVNGFEETQYF
TRBV27,TRBJ2-3,TRBD2,NA,TGTGCCAGCACCGACACTAGCGGGGGGTTCAGCACAGATACGCAGTATTTT,CASTDTSGGFSTDTQYF
TRBV9,TRBJ1-6,TRBD1,NA,TGTGCCAGCAGCGAGACAGGGGACCCGTCACCCCTCCACTTT,CASSETGDPSPLHF
TRBV7-3,TRBJ2-3,NA,NA,TGTGCCAGCAGCCCAAGCGGAGATACGCAGTATTTT,CASSPSGDTQYF
TRBV28,TRBJ2-1,NA,NA,TGTGCCAGCAGCCCGTCAACCAGTCGAGGCGATGAGCAGTTCTTC,CASSPSTSRGDEQFF
TRBV3-1/TRBV3-2,TRBJ2-1,NA,NA,TGTGCCAGCAGGTCCCCGCGAGACATCTCCTACAATGAGCAGTTCTTC,CASRSPRDISYNEQFF
TRBV21-1,TRBJ2-7,NA,NA,TGTGCCAGCAGCCCGACCCGGAGGGATCCCTACGAGCAGTACTTC,CASSPTRRDPYEQYF
TRBV25-1,TRBJ1-4,TRBD1,NA,TGTGCCAGCAGTGCCGCAGGGGGAGGTGAAAAACTGTTTTTT,CASSAAGGGEKLFF
TRBV7-3,TRBJ2-1,TRBD2,NA,TGTGCCAGCAGCCCTAGACTAGCGGGGGGTCCCTACAATGAGCAGTTCTTC,CASSPRLAGGPYNEQFF
TRBV5-5,TRBJ2-3,TRBD2,NA,TGTGCCAGCAGCTTGGCGGCGGGAGGGGGGGTGACGCAGTATTTT,CASSLAAGGGVTQYF
TRBV27,TRBJ1-4,NA,NA,TGTGCCAGCAGTTTACGGGAAGATGAAAAACTGTTTTTT,CASSLREDEKLFF
TRBV6-6,TRBJ1-5,NA,NA,TGTGCCAGCAGTTACGGGGAGTCGCGGCCCCAGCATTTT,CASSYGESRPQHF
TRBV5-6,TRBJ1-5,NA,NA,TGTGCCAGCAGCTTGGGGCAGGGGCATAGCAATCAGCCCCAGCATTTT,CASSLGQGHSNQPQHF
TRBV7-9,TRBJ1-2,NA,NA,TGTGCCAGCAGCTCTGGGGCAGGGTATGGCTACACCTTC,CASSSGAGYGYTF
TRBV9,TRBJ2-1,NA,NA,TGTGCCAGCAGCGTAGGTAGCGGATACAATGAGCAGTTCTTC,CASSVGSGYNEQFF
TRBV9,TRBJ2-1,NA,NA,TGTGCCAGCAGCGTAGAAGGGAGAAACAATGAGCAGTTCTTC,CASSVEGRNNEQFF
TRBV27,TRBJ2-7,NA,NA,TGTGCCAGCAGTTTCCGGGACGGCGGGGACGAGCAGTACTTC,CASSFRDGGDEQYF
TRBV30,TRBJ2-5,TRBD1,NA,TGTGCCTGCCGCCCACAGGGGGCGGGAGAGACCCAGTACTTC,CACRPQGAGETQYF
TRBV7-9,TRBJ2-3,NA,NA,TGTGCCAGCAGCTTCGCATCGGGGTCAGATACGCAGTATTTT,CASSFASGSDTQYF
TRBV11-2,TRBJ1-2,NA,NA,TGTGCCAGCAGCTTAGATTTCCCCGGTGGCTACACCTTC,CASSLDFPGGYTF
TRBV5-1,TRBJ2-2,TRBD2,NA,TGCGCCAGCAGCTCCGCTAGCGGGGGGCCCGGGGAGCTGTTTTTT,CASSSASGGPGELFF
TRBV7-9,TRBJ1-1,TRBD1,few,TGTGCCAGCAGCACGGGACAGTTTGCTGAAGCTTTCTTT,CASSTGQFAEAFF
TRBV19,TRBJ1-5,TRBD1,NA,TGTGCCAGTAGTATAGTTACAGGGGGTAGGAGCAATCAGCCCCAGCATTTT,CASSIVTGGRSNQPQHF
TRBV18,TRBJ2-6,NA,NA,TGTGCCAGCTCACCGGGGCAATCCTCTGGGGCCAACGTCCTGACTTTC,CASSPGQSSGANVLTF
TRBV19,TRBJ1-6,TRBD1,NA,TGTGCCAGTAGTTCCCACACACAGGGGTATAATTCACCCCTCCACTTT,CASSSHTQGYNSPLHF
TRBV18,TRBJ2-1,NA,once,TGTGCCGGCGGCAGGACAACCAATGAGCAGTTCTTC,CAGGRTTNEQFF
TRBV7-2,TRBJ2-2,TRBD1,NA,TGTGCCAGCAGCCCCTGGACAGGGCCCACCGGGGAGCTGTTTTTT,CASSPWTGPTGELFF
TRBV9,TRBJ1-2,NA,NA,TGTGCCAGCAGCGTAGGGACAGACACAGCTAACTATGGCTACACCTTC,CASSVGTDTANYGYTF
TRBV9,TRBJ2-4,NA,NA,TGTGCCAGCAGCGTAGCACCAACCTCGGACATTCAGTACTTC,CASSVAPTSDIQYF
TRBV30,TRBJ2-5,NA,once,TGTGCCTGGAGCCCGGGAGCGGTGGGAGAGACCCAGTACTTC,CAWSPGAVGETQYF
TRBV5-1,TRBJ2-2,TRBD2,NA,TGCGCCAGCAGCTTTAGGACTAGCGGGGTCGCGAACACCGGGGAGCTGTTTTTT,CASSFRTSGVANTGELFF
TRBV4-1,TRBJ2-1,NA,NA,TGCGCCAGCAGCCAAGCGGCAGGGCGCGATGAGCAGTTCTTC,CASSQAAGRDEQFF
TRBV7-3,TRBJ2-7,NA,NA,TGTGCCAGCAGCTTAGTACAGGGAAAAACGTACGAGCAGTACTTC,CASSLVQGKTYEQYF
TRBV5-1,TRBJ1-2,TRBD1,once,TGCGCCAGCAGCTTCTCCGGGACAGGGGGCCCTAACTATGGCTACACCTTC,CASSFSGTGGPNYGYTF
TRBV9,TRBJ1-3,NA,NA,TGTGCCAGCAGCGTACGTCTTTCTGGAAACACCATATATTTT,CASSVRLSGNTIYF
TRBV7-6,TRBJ2-5,TRBD2,NA,TGTGCCAGCAGTCTTACTAGCGGGGGGGCTGGAGAGACCCAGTACTTC,CASSLTSGGAGETQYF
TRBV7-6,TRBJ2-1,NA,NA,TGTGCCAGCAGCTTCTCCGGTGAGCAGTTCTTC,CASSFSGEQFF
TRBV29-1,TRBJ1-3,NA,NA,TGCAGCGTTGAAGTCCCCGCGGCGAGGTTCCGAAACACCATATATTTT,CSVEVPAARFRNTIYF
TRBV10-3,TRBJ2-5,TRBD2,NA,TGTGCCATCAGTCCGGGACTAGCGGGAGGCGGAGGAGAGACCCAGTACTTC,CAISPGLAGGGGETQYF
TRBV4-1,TRBJ2-1,NA,NA,TGCGCCAGCAGCCAAGATTCGCCGGGTCATGAGCAGTTCTTC,CASSQDSPGHEQFF
TRBV7-2,TRBJ1-1,NA,NA,TGTGCCAGCAGCCCGTACTTTCCGGAAGCTTTCTTT,CASSPYFPEAFF
TRBV10-3,TRBJ2-1,TRBD2,few,TGTGCCATCAGACTACAACTAGCGGGGAGCAATGAGCAGTTCTTC,CAIRLQLAGSNEQFF
TRBV5-1,TRBJ2-7,NA,NA,TGCGCCAGTTTTTCCGGGACAACCATGGACTACGAGCAGTACTTC,CASFSGTTMDYEQYF
TRBV28,TRBJ2-7,TRBD2,NA,TGTGCCAGCAGTTCGTCTAGCGGGGGCCCGGGAGAGCAGTACTTC,CASSSSSGGPGEQYF
TRBV5-1,TRBJ1-2,TRBD1,NA,TGCGCCAGCAGCAGGGAAACAGGGGGACCCGGGGGCTACACCTTC,CASSRETGGPGGYTF
TRBV28,TRBJ2-5,NA,NA,TGTGCCAGCAGGGGCAACGACGAGGAGGGCCAGTACTTC,CASRGNDEEGQYF
TRBV6-1,TRBJ1-3,TRBD1,NA,TGTGCCAGCAGTGAATCGACAGGGGTCTCTGGAAACACCATATATTTT,CASSESTGVSGNTIYF
TRBV5-8,TRBJ2-7,TRBD2,once,TGTGCCAGCAGCCAGCTGAGCGGGGGACGGTACGAGCAGTACTTC,CASSQLSGGRYEQYF
TRBV4-3,TRBJ1-2,NA,NA,TGCGCCAGCAGCCAAGAGGCCCGAGGGTGGGCCGGCGGCTACACCTTC,CASSQEARGWAGGYTF
TRBV12-3/TRBV12-4,TRBJ1-1,NA,NA,TGTGCCAGCAGTCCTTTCTCGGACACTGAAGCTTTCTTT,CASSPFSDTEAFF
TRBV11-1,TRBJ1-1,NA,NA,TGTGCCAGCAGCTTCGCCGGTGAAGCTTTCTTT,CASSFAGEAFF
TRBV3-1/TRBV3-2,TRBJ1-5,NA,few,TGTGCCAGCAGCCCCACAGGGAATAGCAATCAGCCCCAGCATTTT,CASSPTGNSNQPQHF